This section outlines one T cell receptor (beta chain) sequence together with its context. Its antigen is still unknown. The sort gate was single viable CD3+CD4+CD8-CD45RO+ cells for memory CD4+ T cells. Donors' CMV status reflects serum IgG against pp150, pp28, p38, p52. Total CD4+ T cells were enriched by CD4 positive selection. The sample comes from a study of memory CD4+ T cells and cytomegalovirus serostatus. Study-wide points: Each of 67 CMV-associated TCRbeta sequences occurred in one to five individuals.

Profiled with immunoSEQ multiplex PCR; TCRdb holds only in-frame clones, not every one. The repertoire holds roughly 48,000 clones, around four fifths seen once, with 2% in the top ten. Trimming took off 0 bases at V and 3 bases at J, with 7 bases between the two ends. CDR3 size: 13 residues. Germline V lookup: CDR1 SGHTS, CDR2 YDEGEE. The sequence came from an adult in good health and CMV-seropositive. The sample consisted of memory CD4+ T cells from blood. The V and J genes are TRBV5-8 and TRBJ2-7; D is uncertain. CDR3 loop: CASSLDGLYEQYF. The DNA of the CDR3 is TGTGCCAGCAGCTTGGACGGTCTCTACGAGCAGTACTTC.